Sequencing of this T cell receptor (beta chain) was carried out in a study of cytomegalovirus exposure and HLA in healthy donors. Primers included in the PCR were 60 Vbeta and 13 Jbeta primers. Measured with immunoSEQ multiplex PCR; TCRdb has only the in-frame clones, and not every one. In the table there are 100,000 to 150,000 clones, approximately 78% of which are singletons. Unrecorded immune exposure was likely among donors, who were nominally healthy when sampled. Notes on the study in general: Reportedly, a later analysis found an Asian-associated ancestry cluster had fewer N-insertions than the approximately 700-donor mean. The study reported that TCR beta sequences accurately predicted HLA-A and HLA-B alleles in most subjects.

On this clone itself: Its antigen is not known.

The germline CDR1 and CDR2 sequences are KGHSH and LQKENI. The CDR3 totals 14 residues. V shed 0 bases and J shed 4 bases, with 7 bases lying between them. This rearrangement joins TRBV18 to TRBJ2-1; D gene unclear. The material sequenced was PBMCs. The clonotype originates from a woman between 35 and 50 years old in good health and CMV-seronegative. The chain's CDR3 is CASSPPASYNEQFF. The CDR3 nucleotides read TGTGCCAGCTCACCACCAGCGTCTTACAATGAGCAGTTCTTC.